The clone carrying this T cell receptor beta chain came up once. As yet, its antigen is unknown. This sample was included in a study of cytomegalovirus exposure and HLA in healthy donors. Study-level findings and limits: An analysis was carried out at a later point. It showed that HLA-associated TCR beta chains were more clonally expanded than equally common non-associated chains.

Participants comprised healthy donors of bone marrow. CDR1 MGHRA and CDR2 YSYEKL come from the germline V gene. The CDR3 sequence is 18 residues long. J was trimmed by 0 bases and V by 2 bases; bases with no gene match: 8. PCR amplification relied on 60 Vbeta primers (plus 13 Jbeta primers). The table came from immunoSEQ multiplex PCR; TCRdb's copy has only in-frame clones and leaves some out. The sample includes around 160,000 clones, over 75% seen only once; the top ten take about 2%. The sequenced material came from PBMCs. The clonotype comes from a human donor in good health. The chain recombines TRBV4-1 with TRBJ2-2; 8 nucleotides line up with TRBD1. The CDR3 sequence is CASSQYRDRPSNTGELFF. CDR3 in DNA: TGCGCCAGCAGCCAATACCGGGACAGGCCCTCGAACACCGGGGAGCTGTTTTTT.